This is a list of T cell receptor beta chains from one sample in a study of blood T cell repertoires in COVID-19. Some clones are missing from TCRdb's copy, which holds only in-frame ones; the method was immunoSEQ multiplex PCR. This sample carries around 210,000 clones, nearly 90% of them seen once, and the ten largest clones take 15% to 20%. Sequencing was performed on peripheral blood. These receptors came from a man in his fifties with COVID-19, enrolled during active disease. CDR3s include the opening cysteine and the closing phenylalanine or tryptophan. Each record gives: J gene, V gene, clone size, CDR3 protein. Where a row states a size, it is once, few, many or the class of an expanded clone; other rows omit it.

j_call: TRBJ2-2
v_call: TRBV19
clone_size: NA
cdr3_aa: CASNPRGTGELFF

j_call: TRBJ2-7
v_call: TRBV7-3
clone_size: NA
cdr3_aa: CASSLIQGDEQYF

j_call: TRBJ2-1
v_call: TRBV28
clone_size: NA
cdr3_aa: CAARGPTHNEQFF

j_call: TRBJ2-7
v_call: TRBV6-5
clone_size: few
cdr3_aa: CASSRDSNEQYF

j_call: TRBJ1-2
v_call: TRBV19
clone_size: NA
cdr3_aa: CASSPQWGVNGGYTF

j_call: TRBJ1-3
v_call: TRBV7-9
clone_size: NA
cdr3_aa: CASSSGTGGNTIYF

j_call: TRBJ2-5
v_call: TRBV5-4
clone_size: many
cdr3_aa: CASSSTPSGAGGAWIETQYF

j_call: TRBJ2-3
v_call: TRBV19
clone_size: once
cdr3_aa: CASRRGTGVGTDTQYF

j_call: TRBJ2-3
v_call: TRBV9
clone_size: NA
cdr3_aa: CASSVERTQYF

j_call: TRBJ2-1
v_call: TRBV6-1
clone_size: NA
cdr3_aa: CASSEGHLAYNEQFF

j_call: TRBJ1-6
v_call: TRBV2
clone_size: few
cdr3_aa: CASSGTGRNSPLHF

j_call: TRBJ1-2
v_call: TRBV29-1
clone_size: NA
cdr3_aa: CSANKGTGGLYGYTF

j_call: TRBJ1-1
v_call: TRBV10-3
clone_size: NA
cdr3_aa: CAISEGGDTEAFF

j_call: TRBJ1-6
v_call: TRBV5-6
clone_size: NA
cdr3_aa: CASSLDRDPYNSPLHF

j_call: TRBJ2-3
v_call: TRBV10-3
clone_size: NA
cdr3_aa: CAIRESGVSTDTQYF

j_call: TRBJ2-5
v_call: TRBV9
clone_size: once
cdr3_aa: CASNYQGLTQETQYF

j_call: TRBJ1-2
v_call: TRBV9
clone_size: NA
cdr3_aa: CASSVEGSGQVYGYTF

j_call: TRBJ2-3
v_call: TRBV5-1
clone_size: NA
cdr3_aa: CASSPTSGGSTDTQYF

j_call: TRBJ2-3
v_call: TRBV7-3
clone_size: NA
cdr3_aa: CASSLSPSGTSDTQYF